These 31 T cell receptor beta chains came from one sample sequenced in a study of vaccination effects on CD4 cells after COVID-19. For these receptors, no antigen is known. With the ViraFEST assay, the study expanded antigen-specific CD4+ T cells using viral peptide pools, then sequenced them. Cultured cells yielded isolated CD4+ T cells after less than 11 days. According to the study, vaccine recipients showed no prior SARS-CoV-2 infection and negative nucleocapsid antibodies. Some clones are missing from TCRdb's copy, which holds only in-frame ones; the method was immunoSEQ multiplex PCR. The sample has tens of thousands of clones, approximately 64% seen once; the top ten hold approximately 12%. The source material was CD4+ T cells from PBMCs cultured with HCoV-OC43 spike peptides, sampled before COVID-19 vaccination. Subset described: HCoV-OC43 spike overlapping peptide pool stimulation. These receptor sequences come from a human donor who received a COVID-19 vaccine.

This chain links TRBV6-4 with TRBJ2-3; maybe TRBD2 (6 bases). This CDR3 is built from 13 residues. Trimming removed 6 bases at V and 9 bases at J, with 16 bases between. The germline V gene encodes CDR1 MRHNA and CDR2 SNTAGT. CDR3 loop: CASSGGNHETQYF. DNA of the CDR3: TGTGCCAGCAGCGGGGGAAACCACGAAACGCAGTATTTT.

This clone was observed a few times. The chain combines TRBV5-1 with TRBJ2-4; no definite D call. The V end lost 2 bases, the J end lost 6 bases, and 15 bases lay between the germline ends. Per germline, CDR1 SGHRS and CDR2 YFSETQ. The CDR3 length is 15 residues. The DNA for the CDR3 is TGCGCCAGCAGCTTCGAGGAGCCGCAGGCAAACATTCAGTACTTC. It encodes CASSFEEPQANIQYF.

This chain joins TRBV30 and TRBJ2-7; D uncertain. V lost 1 base and J 4 bases, leaving 11 bases between the germline ends. The CDR3 runs to 13 residues. Germline V gene lookup returns CDR1 GTSNPN and CDR2 SVGIG (reference sequence). The CDR3, as DNA: TGTGCCTGGAGTGCCCCGGGCAGTTACGAGCAGTACTTC. Protein: CAWSAPGSYEQYF.

The rearrangement links TRBV18 to TRBJ1-1, with TRBD1 matching 7 bases. CDR3 length: 15 amino acids. CDR1 and CDR2 from the germline V gene are KGHSH and LQKENI. The trim removed 4 bases at V and 0 bases at J, leaving 5 bases unmatched. DNA for the CDR3: TGTGCCAGCTCACGAGCCACAGGGGTGAACACTGAAGCTTTCTTT. It is translated as CASSRATGVNTEAFF.

The chain combines TRBV6-5 with TRBJ1-1; D remains ambiguous. V lost 4 bases and J lost 6, with 18 bases in between. This CDR3 has 15 amino acids. CDR1 and CDR2 from the germline V gene are MNHEY and SVGAGI. In nucleotides, the CDR3 is TGTGCCAGCAGTTTCGGGGAGCCGAGAGGCTCTGAAGCTTTCTTT. The encoded protein is CASSFGEPRGSEAFF.

The V call is TRBV7-9, the J call TRBJ2-7; possibly TRBD1 for D (6 bases). The CDR3 runs 15 residues. The V end was cut by 0 bases, the J end by 2 bases, with 11 bases between. From germline, CDR1 is SEHNR and CDR2 FQNEAQ (reference sequence). CDR3 protein: CASSLAQGDTYEQYF. The CDR3 DNA is TGTGCCAGCAGCTTAGCGCAAGGGGACACCTACGAGCAGTACTTC.

This chain links TRBV7-9 with TRBJ1-5; D not resolved. The V gene lost 0 bases and the J gene lost 4 bases, with 10 bases spanning the gap. The CDR3 runs to 15 residues. CDR1 and CDR2 (germline): SEHNR, FQNEAQ (reference sequence). CDR3 sequence (DNA): TGTGCCAGCAGCTTAGCTTTTCCAGAAAATCAGCCCCAGCATTTT. Its protein is CASSLAFPENQPQHF.

The chain joins TRBV27 to TRBJ2-7; 8 bases align to TRBD1. The V segment lost 6 bases and the J segment 6 bases; nucleotides outside the gene matches: 7. CDR1 and CDR2 (germline): MNHEY, SMNVEV (reference sequence). This CDR3 is 13 amino acids long. CDR3 sequence (DNA): TGTGCCAGCAGCCTGACAGGGGTACGCGAGCAGTACTTC. Its translation: CASSLTGVREQYF.

The CDR3 DNA reads as TGTGCCAGCAGCCCTCGGACGGATGGCTACACCTTC. Residues: CASSPRTDGYTF. The chain recombines TRBV2 with TRBJ1-2; D is uncertain. Germline assignment: CDR1 SNHLY and CDR2 FYNNEI. The CDR3 has 12 amino acids. V was shortened by 6 bases and J by 6 bases, with 11 bases between the two germline ends.

This clone has a handful of counts. Here the CDR3 DNA reads TGTGCCAGCAGTGACGGGAAGGGCCCCACAGATACGCAGTATTTT. Its protein product is CASSDGKGPTDTQYF. The rearrangement joins TRBV6-4 to TRBJ2-3; D not certain. V was pared by 2 bases and J by 2 bases, with 11 bases between. The V gene's germline CDR1 is MRHNA and CDR2 SNTAGT. This CDR3 comprises 15 residues.

The chain uses TRBV25-1 and TRBJ2-5; no reliable D call. CDR3 length: 15 amino acids. V shed 7 bases and J shed 0 bases, with 15 bases lying between them. Germline CDR1 is MGHDK and CDR2 is SYGVNS. CDR3 DNA: TGTGCCAGCACTTCAGGTCAAGGTCACCAAGAGACCCAGTACTTC. Translated: CASTSGQGHQETQYF.

The chain carries TRBV5-1 and TRBJ2-2; D may be TRBD1 (5 bases). Trimming left V 3 bases short and J 3 bases short, with 9 bases between. Germline V lookup: CDR1 SGHRS, CDR2 YFSETQ. The CDR3 covers 14 residues. The CDR3 DNA reads TGCGCCAGCAGCTCCAGGGTTGACACCGGGGAGCTGTTTTTT. Protein product: CASSSRVDTGELFF.

The J gene is TRBJ2-2, the V gene TRBV3-1 (or the pseudogene TRBV3-2); TRBD2 agrees at 12 bases. Germline V gene lookup returns CDR1 LGHDT and CDR2 YNNKEL (reference sequence). The V gene end was trimmed by 0 bases and the J gene end by 9 bases; junction bases not matched to a gene: 8. The CDR3 consists of 17 residues. This chain's CDR3 is CASSQDWLAGGPRELFF. CDR3 sequence (DNA): TGTGCCAGCAGCCAAGATTGGCTAGCGGGAGGGCCGCGGGAGCTGTTTTTT.

This chain links TRBV18 with TRBJ1-3; possible D gene TRBD1, 5 bases. Looked up from germline, CDR1 is KGHSH and CDR2 is LQKENI. The ends were cut back, 3 bases at V and 2 bases at J, with 11 bases in the middle. The CDR3 is made up of 15 amino acids. DNA of the CDR3: TGTGCCAGCTCACCTGTTGCAGGGCCTGGAAACACCATATATTTT. Its translation is CASSPVAGPGNTIYF.

This chain uses TRBV2 with TRBJ1-2, with 9 bases aligning to TRBD1. The CDR3 runs 15 residues. V was clipped by 7 bases and J by 3 bases; unmatched bases: 9. CDR1 is SNHLY and CDR2 is FYNNEI in the germline V gene. CDR3: CASISAGQGHYGYTF. The CDR3 DNA is TGTGCCAGCATCTCGGCCGGACAGGGGCACTATGGCTACACCTTC. Variable domain in full (rest from reference TRBV2 and TRBJ1-2): EPEVTQTPSHQVTQMGQEVILRCVPISNHLYFYWYRQILGQKVEFLVSFYNNEISEKSEIFDDQFSVERPDGSNFTLKIRSTKLEDSAMYFCASISAGQGHYGYTFGSGTRLTVV.

The chain carries TRBV7-9 and TRBJ2-1; 9 bases match TRBD2. The CDR3 spans 16 residues. Trimming removed 1 base from V and 4 bases from J; junction bases left unmatched: 5. The V gene's germline CDR1 is SEHNR and CDR2 FQNEAQ (reference sequence). CDR3 residues: CASSLGASGVYNEQFF. The CDR3 DNA follows: TGTGCCAGCAGCTTAGGCGCTAGCGGGGTATACAATGAGCAGTTCTTC.

The rearrangement uses TRBV7-2 and TRBJ2-3, with D maybe TRBD2 (6 bases). The V gene's germline CDR1 is SGHTA and CDR2 FQGNSA. This CDR3 contains 15 residues. The V end was cut by 0 bases, the J end by 5 bases, with 12 bases between. The CDR3 protein is CASSLAAGPVDTQYF. The CDR3 DNA reads as TGTGCCAGCAGCTTAGCTGCGGGGCCAGTAGATACGCAGTATTTT.

In its sample, this clone was seen a few times. J is TRBJ1-2 and V is TRBV14; no reliable D call. V lost 0 bases to trimming and J lost 4 bases, with 3 bases between them. The CDR3 has 12 amino acids. Germline CDR1 is SGHDN and CDR2 is FVKESK. In DNA form, the CDR3 reads TGTGCCAGCAGCCAAGATACCTATGGCTACACCTTC. Translated, it gives CASSQDTYGYTF.

Here the CDR3 DNA reads TGTGCCAGTAGGAGGACTAGACAGGCCGGGGAGCTGTTTTTT. This codes for CASRRTRQAGELFF. This sequence joins TRBV19 and TRBJ2-2, with D possibly being TRBD2 (7 bases). CDR3 length: 14 amino acids. Between the trimmed V and J ends, which lost 6 bases and 6 bases, there was a span of 14 bases. The germline V gene has CDR1 LNHDA and CDR2 SQIVND (reference sequence).

The V gene is TRBV18, the J gene TRBJ2-7; D not certain. V lost 5 bases, J lost 0 bases, and 11 bases lay in between. CDR1 KGHSH and CDR2 LQKENI come from the germline V gene. The CDR3 contains 14 residues. The DNA of the CDR3 is TGTGCCAGCTCAACGATGAGAAGCTCCTACGAGCAGTACTTC. It yields the protein CASSTMRSSYEQYF.

This chain joins TRBV19 and TRBJ1-5; 10 bases fit TRBD1. Germline V gene lookup returns CDR1 LNHDA and CDR2 SQIVND (reference sequence). With 6 bases clipped from V and 2 bases from J, the junction kept 1 base outside the gene matches. This CDR3 has 14 amino acids. The DNA of the CDR3 is TGTGCCAGTAGCGGGACAGGGGGCAATCAGCCCCAGCATTTT. This gives the protein CASSGTGGNQPQHF.

The chain has TRBV12-3 or TRBV12-4 and TRBJ1-4; D remains ambiguous. This CDR3 has 13 amino acids. V was pared by 8 bases and J by 0 bases, with 7 bases between. CDR3 sequence (DNA): TGTGCCAGCCAAGTTGCAACTAATGAAAAACTGTTTTTT. Protein: CASQVATNEKLFF.

J is TRBJ1-3 and V is TRBV11-2; TRBD1 matches at 7 bases. The CDR3 contains 14 residues. Germline values: CDR1 SGHAT, CDR2 FQNNGV. V shed 5 bases, J shed 1 base, and the junction held 2 bases outside the gene matches. CDR3 nucleotides: TGTGCCAGCAGCCCAGGGGGGTCTGGAAACACCATATATTTT. It yields the protein CASSPGGSGNTIYF.

In its sample, this clone was seen a few times. The chain employs TRBV5-1 and TRBJ1-2, with 9 bases identical to TRBD1. Germline V CDR1 and CDR2: SGHRS, YFSETQ. V gave up 1 base and J gave up 4 bases; unmatched junction bases: 5. This CDR3 has 15 amino acids. The CDR3 sequence is CASSLNGDRAYGYTF. As DNA, the CDR3 is TGCGCCAGCAGCTTGAACGGGGACAGGGCCTATGGCTACACCTTC.

A few counts support this clone. The chain carries TRBV6-1 and TRBJ2-2; 10 bases are shared with TRBD2. Germline-derived CDR1 and CDR2 are MNHNS and SASEGT. The CDR3 runs to 15 residues. The V and J ends lost 2 bases and 3 bases, in that order; junction bases with no gene match: 0. The CDR3 coding sequence is TGTGCCAGCAGTGAACTAGCGGGAGACACCGGGGAGCTGTTTTTT. Amino acids: CASSELAGDTGELFF.

The chain has TRBV7-8 and TRBJ1-6, with 8 bases aligning to TRBD1. Germline lookup yields CDR1 SGHVS and CDR2 FQNEAQ. The CDR3 runs 16 residues. The J segment lost 7 bases and the V segment lost 2 bases, leaving 7 bases of the junction unmatched. In nucleotides, the CDR3 is TGTGCCAGCAGCTTAAAGGGTCAGGGGGCAAATTCACCCCTCCACTTT. Protein product: CASSLKGQGANSPLHF.

A few counts support this clone. The chain carries TRBV9 and TRBJ2-1; D is uncertain. With 4 bases removed from V and 10 bases from J, the gap between germline ends came to 9 bases. Germline V gene sequence: CDR1 SGDLS, CDR2 YYNGEE. The CDR3 totals 11 residues. The CDR3 protein is CASSPLREQFF. In DNA form, the CDR3 reads TGTGCCAGCAGCCCTCTCCGGGAGCAGTTCTTC.

The chain uses TRBV5-1 and TRBJ2-3; TRBD2 aligns across 9 bases. CDR1 and CDR2 from the germline V gene are SGHRS and YFSETQ. Trimming removed 0 bases from V and 4 bases from J; junction bases left unmatched: 12. The CDR3 has 18 residues. In DNA form, the CDR3 reads TGCGCCAGCAGCTTGGGGTTTCGGGCGGGAGGGCAAGCAGATACGCAGTATTTT. It specifies CASSLGFRAGGQADTQYF.

There are a few counts of this clone. The chain couples TRBV18 to TRBJ2-5; TRBD2 matches 9 bases. There are 16 residues in the CDR3. Germline values: CDR1 KGHSH, CDR2 LQKENI. The V gene end was trimmed by 3 bases and the J gene end by 5 bases; junction bases not matched to a gene: 10. The CDR3 loop reads CASSPRGLAMGETQYF. The CDR3 DNA is TGTGCCAGCTCACCGCGGGGACTAGCAATGGGGGAGACCCAGTACTTC.

CDR3 amino acids: CASSTTGGRGYTF. CDR3 in DNA: TGTGCCAGCAGTACAACAGGGGGCAGGGGCTACACCTTC. This sequence joins TRBV6-5 and TRBJ1-2; 9 positions agree with TRBD1. The germline V gene encodes CDR1 MNHEY and CDR2 SVGAGI. This CDR3 has 13 amino acids. J was trimmed by 8 bases and V by 5 bases; bases with no gene match: 6.

This rearrangement joins TRBV12-3 or TRBV12-4 to TRBJ1-2, with no clear D. The CDR3 contains 11 residues. The V end lost 1 base, the J end lost 8 bases, and 5 bases lay between the germline ends. CDR3 DNA: TGTGCCAGCAGTTTAGGGGAGGGCTACACCTTC. Translating gives CASSLGEGYTF.